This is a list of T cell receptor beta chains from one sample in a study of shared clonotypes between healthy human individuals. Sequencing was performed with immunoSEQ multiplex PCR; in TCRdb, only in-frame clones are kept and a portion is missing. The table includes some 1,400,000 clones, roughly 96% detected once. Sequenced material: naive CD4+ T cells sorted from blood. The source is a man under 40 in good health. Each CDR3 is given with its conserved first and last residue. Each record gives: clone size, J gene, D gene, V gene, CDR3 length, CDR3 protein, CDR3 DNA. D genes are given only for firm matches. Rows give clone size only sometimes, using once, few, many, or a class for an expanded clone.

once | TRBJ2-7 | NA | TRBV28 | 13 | CASSLVGSRLQYF | TGTGCCAGCAGTTTAGTGGGATCGAGACTTCAGTACTTC
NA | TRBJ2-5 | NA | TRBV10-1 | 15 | CASSDRGQGLETQYF | TGCGCCAGCAGTGATCGGGGGCAGGGGTTGGAGACCCAGTACTTC
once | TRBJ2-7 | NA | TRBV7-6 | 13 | CASSPFAGSEQYF | TGTGCCAGCAGCCCCTTCGCCGGTTCCGAGCAGTACTTC
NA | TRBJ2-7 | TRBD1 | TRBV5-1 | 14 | CASSFRDRNYEQYF | TGCGCCAGCAGTTTTAGGGACAGAAATTACGAGCAGTACTTC
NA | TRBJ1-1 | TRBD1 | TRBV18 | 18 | CASSHVVGTGGVNTEAFF | TGTGCCAGCTCACACGTGGTGGGGACAGGGGGGGTGAACACTGAAGCTTTCTTT
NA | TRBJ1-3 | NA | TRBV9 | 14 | CASSSGSSGNTIYF | TGTGCCAGCAGCTCAGGGAGCTCTGGAAACACCATATATTTT
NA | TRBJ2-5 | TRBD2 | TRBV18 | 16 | CASSPLLAGYQETQYF | TGTGCCAGCTCACCTCTACTAGCGGGGTATCAAGAGACCCAGTACTTC
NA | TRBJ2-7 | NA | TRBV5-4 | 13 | CASSSHSDNEQYF | TGTGCCAGCAGCTCCCACTCGGACAACGAGCAGTACTTC
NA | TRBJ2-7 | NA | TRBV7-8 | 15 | CASRLTGTNLYEQYF | TGTGCCAGCAGATTAACCGGGACAAACCTCTACGAGCAGTACTTC
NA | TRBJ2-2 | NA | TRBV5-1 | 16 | CASSLTLTAGAGELFF | TGCGCCAGCAGCTTGACTCTCACTGCTGGCGCCGGGGAGCTGTTTTTT
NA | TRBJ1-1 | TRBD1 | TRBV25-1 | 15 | CASSDSNTGDTEAFF | TGTGCCAGCAGTGATTCAAATACAGGGGACACTGAAGCTTTCTTT
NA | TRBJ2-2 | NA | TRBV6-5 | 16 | CASSSLASPGTGELFF | TGTGCCAGCAGTTCCCTGGCCTCCCCAGGGACCGGGGAGCTGTTTTTT
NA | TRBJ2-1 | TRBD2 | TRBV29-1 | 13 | CSVGTSGSYEQFF | TGCAGCGTTGGGACTAGCGGGAGCTATGAGCAGTTCTTC
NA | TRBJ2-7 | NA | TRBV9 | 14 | CASSQSWETYEQYF | TGTGCCAGCAGCCAATCCTGGGAGACTTACGAGCAGTACTTC
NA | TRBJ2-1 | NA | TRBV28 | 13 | CASRETTIQIQFF | TGTGCCAGCAGAGAGACGACCATTCAGATACAGTTCTTC
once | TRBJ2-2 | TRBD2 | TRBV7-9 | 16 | CASSRPGLAGTGELFF | TGTGCCAGCAGCCGACCGGGACTAGCAGGCACCGGGGAGCTGTTTTTT
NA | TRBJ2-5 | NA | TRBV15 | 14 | CATSGRGRQETQYF | TGTGCCACCAGCGGCCGGGGTAGGCAAGAGACCCAGTACTTC
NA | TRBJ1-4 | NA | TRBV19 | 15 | CASSIWGSSNEKLFF | TGTGCCAGTAGTATTTGGGGTTCATCTAATGAAAAACTGTTTTTT
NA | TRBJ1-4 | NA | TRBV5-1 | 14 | CASSGGRLGEKLFF | TGCGCCAGCAGCGGCGGCAGGCTGGGTGAAAAACTGTTTTTT
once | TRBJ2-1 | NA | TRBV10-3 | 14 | CAISESLLFNEQFF | TGTGCCATCAGTGAGTCTCTTTTATTCAATGAGCAGTTCTTC
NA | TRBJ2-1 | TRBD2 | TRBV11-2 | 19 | CASSLEPWQRERSYNEQFF | TGTGCCAGCAGCTTAGAACCCTGGCAGCGGGAACGCTCCTACAATGAGCAGTTCTTC
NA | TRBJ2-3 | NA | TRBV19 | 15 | CASSRSVAAPATQYF | TGTGCCAGTAGTAGGTCGGTAGCGGCTCCCGCTACGCAGTATTTT
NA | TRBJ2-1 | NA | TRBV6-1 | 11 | CASSELNEQFF | TGTGCCAGCAGTGAACTCAATGAGCAGTTCTTC
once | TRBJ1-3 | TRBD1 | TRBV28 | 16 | CASLEDRGSSGNTIYF | TGTGCCAGCTTAGAAGACAGGGGGAGCTCTGGAAACACCATATATTTT
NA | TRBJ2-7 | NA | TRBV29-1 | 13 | CSIRGGLRFEQYF | TGCAGCATTAGGGGGGGGCTAAGGTTCGAGCAGTACTTC
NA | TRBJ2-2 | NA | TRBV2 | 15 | CASSTDRTNTGELFF | TGTGCCAGCTCAACTGACAGGACGAACACCGGGGAGCTGTTTTTT
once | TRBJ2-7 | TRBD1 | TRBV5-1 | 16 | CASSSRSGTASYEQYF | TGCGCCAGCAGCTCGCGATCCGGGACAGCGTCCTACGAGCAGTACTTC
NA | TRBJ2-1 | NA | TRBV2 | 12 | CASSLDLNEQFF | TGTGCCAGCAGTCTAGACCTCAATGAGCAGTTCTTC
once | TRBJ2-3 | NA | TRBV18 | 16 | CASSGIFQTFTDTQYF | TGTGCCAGCTCCGGGATTTTCCAGACATTCACAGATACGCAGTATTTT
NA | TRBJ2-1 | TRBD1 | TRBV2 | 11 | CASSVGDRGVF | TGTGCCAGCAGTGTGGGGGACAGGGGGGTCTTC
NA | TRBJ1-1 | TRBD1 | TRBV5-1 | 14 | CASSLDRGEPEAFF | TGCGCCAGCAGCCTGGACAGGGGAGAACCTGAAGCTTTCTTT
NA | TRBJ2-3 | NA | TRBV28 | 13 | CAIGLTSIDTQYF | TGTGCCATAGGACTCACGTCAATCGATACGCAGTATTTT
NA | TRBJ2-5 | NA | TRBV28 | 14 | CASSFAGSQETQYF | TGTGCCAGCAGTTTCGCCGGGAGTCAAGAGACCCAGTACTTC
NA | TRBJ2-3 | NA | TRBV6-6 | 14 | CASSYTRVSDTQYF | TGTGCCAGCAGTTACACCCGGGTATCGGATACGCAGTATTTT
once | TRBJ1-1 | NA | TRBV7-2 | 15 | CASSRREAPGTEAFF | TGTGCCAGCAGCCGGAGGGAGGCCCCTGGGACTGAAGCTTTCTTT
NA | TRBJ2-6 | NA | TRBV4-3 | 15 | CASSQRGGGANVLTF | TGCGCCAGCAGCCAGCGGGGCGGCGGGGCCAACGTCCTGACTTTC
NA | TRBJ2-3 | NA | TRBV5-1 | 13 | CASSSHSTDTQYF | TGCGCCAGCAGCTCACATAGCACAGATACGCAGTATTTT
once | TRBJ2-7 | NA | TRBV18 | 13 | CASSPTTSYEQYF | TGTGCCAGCTCACCAACGACTTCCTACGAGCAGTACTTC
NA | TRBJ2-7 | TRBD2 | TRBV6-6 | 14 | CASSSLAGVYEQYF | TGTGCCAGCAGTTCCCTAGCGGGAGTTTACGAGCAGTACTTC
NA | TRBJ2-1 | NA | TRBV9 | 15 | CASSGPHSEYNEQFF | TGTGCCAGCAGCGGGCCCCATAGCGAGTACAATGAGCAGTTCTTC
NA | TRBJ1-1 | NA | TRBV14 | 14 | CASSLQGQGTEAFF | TGTGCCAGCAGCCTTCAGGGCCAGGGGACTGAAGCTTTCTTT